The sequence of this T cell receptor beta chain was determined in a study of T cells in localized non-small cell lung cancer. TCRdb keeps only in-frame clones here, not all; method: immunoSEQ multiplex PCR. Of about 25,000 clones listed, approximately 84% are singletons. The ends were cut back, 2 bases at V and 5 bases at J, with 10 bases in the middle. Germline V gives CDR1 SGHNT, CDR2 YYREEE (reference sequence). The length of the CDR3 is 14 residues. The sample was peripheral blood, taken before any cancer treatment. This receptor was taken from a male donor aged 60 or older with stage II squamous cell lung carcinoma. The chain combines TRBV5-4 with TRBJ1-4, with D perhaps matching TRBD1 (5 bases). The CDR3: CASSFPGGNEKLFF. The CDR3, as DNA: TGTGCCAGCAGCTTCCCGGGGGGGAATGAAAAACTGTTTTTT.